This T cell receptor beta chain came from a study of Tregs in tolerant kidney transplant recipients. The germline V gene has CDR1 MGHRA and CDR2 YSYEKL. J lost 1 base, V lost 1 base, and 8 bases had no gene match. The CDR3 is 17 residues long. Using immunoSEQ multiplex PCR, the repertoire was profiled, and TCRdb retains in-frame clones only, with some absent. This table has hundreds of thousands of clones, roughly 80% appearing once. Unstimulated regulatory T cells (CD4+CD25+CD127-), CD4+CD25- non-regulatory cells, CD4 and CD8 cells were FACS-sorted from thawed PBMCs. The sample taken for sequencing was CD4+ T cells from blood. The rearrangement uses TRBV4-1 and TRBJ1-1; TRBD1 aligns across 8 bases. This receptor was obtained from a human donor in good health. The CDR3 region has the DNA TGCGCCAGCAGCCAAGTCGGGTACCAGGGGGCGAACACTGAAGCTTTCTTT. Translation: CASSQVGYQGANTEAFF.